The 8 T cell receptor beta chains given below trace back to one sample, sequenced in a study of blood T cells in healthy people across ages. Next came a second PCR, run for about 6 to 12 cycles, which used a sample-barcoded 5' primer along with a J-beta primer mix. TCRdb passed the 5' RACE reads through MiXCR, listing each CDR3 protein once. The repertoire includes 750,000 to 950,000 distinct CDR3 sequences, roughly 28% of them detected once, and about 9.4% sits in the top ten. This sample also appeared in a second study, on T cells of mothers and their children.

Sequencing was carried out using blood. The receptors here all came from a woman aged 40-49 years in good health.

This clonotype has just a few counts. The chain links TRBV7-2 to TRBJ1-4; D ambiguous. Germline V lookup: CDR1 SGHTA, CDR2 FQGNSA. With 1 base removed from V and 8 bases from J, the gap between germline ends came to 8 bases. The CDR3 covers 13 residues. This CDR3 is CASSLGITEKLFF. CDR3 DNA sequence: TGTGCCAGCAGCTTAGGTATTACAGAAAAACTGTTTTTT.

This chain uses TRBV7-9 with TRBJ1-5; D is unresolved. V lost 1 base and J lost 4, with 11 bases in between. CDR1 is SEHNR, CDR2 FQNEAQ, per germline (reference sequence). This CDR3 is built from 15 residues. CDR3 DNA sequence: TGTGCCAGCAGCTTAGACGGGCAGCCTAATCAGCCCCAGCATTTT. Translating gives CASSLDGQPNQPQHF.

There are many counts of this clonotype. This chain links TRBV6-2 or TRBV6-3 with TRBJ2-1, with 9 bases lining up with TRBD1. The germline gives CDR1 MNHEY, CDR2 SVGEGT. The trim removed 6 bases at V and 8 bases at J, leaving 5 bases unmatched. CDR3 size: 13 residues. The CDR3 is CASRGTGIDEQFF. CDR3 in DNA: TGTGCCAGCAGAGGGACAGGGATCGATGAGCAGTTCTTC.

This clonotype was seen a few times. This chain's CDR3 is CASSFSPRVPGTDTQYF. Here the CDR3 DNA reads TGTGCCAGCAGTTTTTCTCCCAGGGTACCTGGCACAGATACGCAGTATTTT. The chain couples TRBV12-3 or TRBV12-4 to TRBJ2-3; D is possibly TRBD1 (5 bases). The CDR3 length is 17 residues. V was shortened by 3 bases and J by 1 base, with 17 bases between the two germline ends.

To note about this clonotype: A read error may account for a junction end that differs from germline. V is TRBV2 and J is TRBJ2-1; D is unresolved. The CDR3 sequence is 16 residues long. In germline, CDR1 is SNHLY, CDR2 FYNNEI. The CDR3: CASSEDMEKLYNEQFF. The DNA for the CDR3 is TGCGCCAGCAGTGAAGACATGGAAAAACTTTACAATGAGCAGTTCTTC.

This clonotype was observed once. The chain is built from TRBV6-1 and TRBJ1-4; D call uncertain. This CDR3 has 18 amino acids. CDR1 is MNHNS, CDR2 SASEGT, per germline. Trimming stripped 0 bases from V and 0 bases from J, with 14 bases between. The CDR3 here is CASSEAPLDGATNEKLFF. The DNA for the CDR3 is TGTGCCAGCAGTGAAGCTCCCCTCGACGGGGCAACTAATGAAAAACTGTTTTTT.

Concerning this clonotype: Germline and junction disagree at one end, which may indicate a read error. The V call is TRBV12-3 or TRBV12-4, the J call TRBJ2-3, with D tentatively TRBD1 (6 bases). CDR3 length: 15 amino acids. CDR3 in DNA: TGTGCCAGCAGTCCACAGGGTGTTCGCGCAGATACGCAATATTTT. Translation gives CASSPQGVRADTQYF.

This clonotype was found a few times. The chain combines TRBV28 with TRBJ1-5; 7 bases are shared with TRBD1. The ends lost 8 bases at V and 1 base at J; junction bases unmatched: 8. CDR3 length equals 15 residues. From germline, CDR1 is MDHEN and CDR2 SYDVKM. In DNA, the CDR3 is TGTGCCAGCTTTAACAGGGGCGGGAGCAATCAGCCCCAGCATTTT. Its protein is CASFNRGGSNQPQHF. Variable domain in full (rest from reference TRBV28 and TRBJ1-5): DVKVTQSSRYLVKRTGEKVFLECVQDMDHENMFWYRQDPGLGLRLIYFSYDVKMKEKGDIPEGYSVSREKKERFSLILESASTNQTSMYLCASFNRGGSNQPQHFGDGTRLSIL.